What follows are 18 T cell receptor beta chains derived from one specimen sequenced in a study of T cells in tuberculosis. The repertoire was sequenced with immunoSEQ multiplex PCR; TCRdb's copy has only in-frame clones and lacks some. Among tens of thousands of clones, more than 90% were seen once, and the ten largest hold around 7%. Material: PBMCs. These receptors came from a donor between 10 and 35 years old with latent tuberculosis or without tuberculosis infection.

This clone has more than one count but fewer than ten. The V gene is TRBV19, the J gene TRBJ2-4, with 8 bases matching TRBD2. In germline, CDR1 is LNHDA, CDR2 SQIVND (reference sequence). The CDR3 runs 12 residues. J gave up 16 bases and V 3 bases, and 8 bases lay outside the gene matches. CDR3 region: CASSIIAGPTYF. The DNA of the CDR3 is TGTGCCAGTAGTATTATAGCGGGGCCGACTTACTTC.

As DNA, the CDR3 is TGCGCCATCCGGGACACTCCCTTGAACACTGAAGCTTTCTTT. Residues: CAIRDTPLNTEAFF. The V gene is TRBV5-1, the J gene TRBJ1-1, with a possible D match to TRBD1 (6 bases). V lost 9 bases and J 0 bases, leaving 15 bases between the germline ends. CDR1 SGHRS and CDR2 YFSETQ come from the germline V gene. This CDR3 comprises 14 residues.

This chain links TRBV6-1 with TRBJ1-4, with D perhaps matching TRBD1 (5 bases). The CDR3 length is 14 residues. Germline V gene lookup returns CDR1 MNHNS and CDR2 SASEGT. Trimming left V 5 bases short and J 3 bases short, with 10 bases between. CDR3 bases: TGTGCCAGCAGTAGCCTCAGGGCTAATGAAAAACTGTTTTTT. Its translation: CASSSLRANEKLFF.

This rearrangement joins TRBV4-2 to TRBJ1-1, with D unresolved. CDR3 length: 15 residues. CDR1 and CDR2 (germline): LGHNA, YNFKEQ. The V end was cut by 0 bases, the J end by 2 bases, with 10 bases between. CDR3 DNA: TGTGCCAGCAGCCAAGAGGGAGGGATCAACACTGAAGCTTTCTTT. Translating it yields CASSQEGGINTEAFF.

The chain joins TRBV13 to TRBJ2-3; TRBD2 aligns across 8 bases. Germline assignment: CDR1 PRHDT and CDR2 FYEKMQ (reference sequence). The ends lost 1 base at V and 5 bases at J; junction bases unmatched: 8. The length of the CDR3 is 16 residues. Written as DNA, the CDR3 is TGTGCCAGCAGCTTAGTATCTGGGACTAGGGGAGATACGCAGTATTTT. Translation: CASSLVSGTRGDTQYF.

The chain joins TRBV30 to TRBJ1-6; D is ambiguous. This CDR3 contains 15 residues. The ends were cut back, 3 bases at V and 3 bases at J, with 12 bases in the middle. Germline CDR1 is GTSNPN and CDR2 is SVGIG (reference sequence). CDR3 sequence reads: CAWRAGELYNSPLHF. As DNA, the CDR3 is TGTGCCTGGAGGGCCGGGGAACTCTATAATTCACCCCTCCACTTT.

Sample share makes this clone medium-sized (0.01 to 0.1%). The chain links TRBV29-1 to TRBJ2-1; the match to TRBD2 covers 10 bases. J gave up 2 bases and V 7 bases, and 14 bases lay outside the gene matches. Germline V gene sequence: CDR1 SQVTM, CDR2 ANQGSEA. This CDR3 is built from 17 residues. The DNA of the CDR3 is TGCAGCGCCGCGGGGGAGCGGGAGGGCCGTCCCTACAATGAGCAGTTCTTC. Translating it yields CSAAGEREGRPYNEQFF.

This chain uses TRBV11-2 with TRBJ1-4; 7 positions agree with TRBD1. Trimming removed 4 bases from V and 5 bases from J; junction bases left unmatched: 7. The germline CDR1 and CDR2 sequences are SGHAT and FQNNGV. The CDR3 totals 15 residues. CDR3 coding DNA: TGTGCCAGCAGCTGGGACAGAAAACTCAATGAAAAACTGTTTTTT. As protein: CASSWDRKLNEKLFF.

V and J are TRBV9 and TRBJ1-1; perhaps TRBD1 as D (5 bases). The ends were cut back, 4 bases at V and 0 bases at J, with 16 bases in the middle. CDR3 size: 16 residues. Germline V lookup: CDR1 SGDLS, CDR2 YYNGEE. CDR3 region: CASSPSTRTLNTEAFF. CDR3 nucleotides: TGTGCCAGCAGCCCGTCGACTCGGACACTGAACACTGAAGCTTTCTTT.

The chain recombines TRBV7-3 with TRBJ2-2; D gene ambiguous. The CDR3 extends over 15 amino acids. Trimming pared 2 bases from V and 5 bases from J, leaving 12 bases between. CDR1 is SGHTA and CDR2 is FQGTGA in the germline V gene. CDR3 nucleotides: TGTGCCAGCAGCTTAGGCCCCAGGTGGACCGGGGAGCTGTTTTTT. Protein sequence: CASSLGPRWTGELFF.

The chain links TRBV7-2 to TRBJ1-2, with 11 bases fitting TRBD1. J gave up 8 bases and V 6 bases, and 5 bases lay outside the gene matches. This CDR3 region has 13 residues. Per the germline V gene, CDR1 is SGHTA and CDR2 is FQGNSA. This CDR3 reads CASSSRDRGGYTF. The CDR3 DNA follows: TGTGCCAGCAGTTCCCGGGACAGGGGGGGCTACACCTTC.

The chain joins TRBV2 to TRBJ2-7, with 7 bases fitting TRBD1. This CDR3 has 13 residues. Germline CDR1 is SNHLY and CDR2 is FYNNEI. Trimming at V came to 6 bases and at J to 2 bases, leaving 4 bases not matched to a gene. The CDR3 is CASSRDSTYEQYF. CDR3 nucleotides: TGTGCCAGCAGCCGGGACAGCACCTACGAGCAGTACTTC.

A single count supports this clone. The rearrangement links TRBV10-1 to TRBJ1-1, with a weak D call TRBD1 (5 bases). Trimming removed 7 bases at V and 5 bases at J, with 14 bases between. The CDR3 spans 13 residues. Germline values: CDR1 WNHNN, CDR2 SYGVQD (reference sequence). CDR3 sequence reads: CASKRGLDTEAFF. In DNA form, the CDR3 reads TGCGCCAGCAAACGGGGGTTGGATACTGAAGCTTTCTTT.

This sequence joins TRBV19 and TRBJ2-3, with TRBD1 matching 10 bases. Per the germline V gene, CDR1 is LNHDA and CDR2 is SQIVND (reference sequence). CDR3 size: 14 residues. With 8 bases clipped from V and 4 bases from J, the junction kept 6 bases outside the gene matches. Here the CDR3 DNA reads TGTGCCAGTCGGGACAGGGGAAGGGCAGATACGCAGTATTTT. Residues: CASRDRGRADTQYF.

The rearrangement links TRBV7-7 to TRBJ2-7; D gene unclear. Germline-derived CDR1 and CDR2 are SSHAT and FNYEAQ (reference sequence). Between the trimmed V and J ends, which lost 1 base and 6 bases, there was a span of 7 bases. CDR3 length: 12 amino acids. The CDR3 DNA sequence: TGTGCCAGCAGCTTAGGCGGTCTCGAGCAGTACTTC. This sequence encodes CASSLGGLEQYF.

The chain uses TRBV5-6 and TRBJ1-1; 10 bases align to TRBD1. The CDR3 totals 14 residues. V dropped 4 bases and J dropped 4; count of bases not matched to a gene: 4. Germline lookup yields CDR1 SGHDT and CDR2 YYEEEE. The CDR3 sequence: CASSPTGGGTEAFF. Written as DNA, the CDR3 is TGTGCCAGCAGCCCGACAGGGGGCGGCACTGAAGCTTTCTTT.

The CDR3 here is CSVRGPELAGGTKGQFF. CDR3 nucleotide sequence: TGCAGCGTCCGCGGGCCTGAACTAGCGGGAGGGACTAAGGGGCAGTTCTTC. This chain joins TRBV29-1 and TRBJ2-1; 13 nucleotides line up with TRBD2. Germline assignment: CDR1 SQVTM and CDR2 ANQGSEA. Losses at the gene ends were 6 bases for V and 12 bases for J; bases not matched to a gene: 20. The CDR3 is made up of 17 amino acids.

This clone was picked up one time. This chain connects TRBV6-5 to TRBJ2-1, with 11 bases identical to TRBD2. J lost 10 bases, V lost 7 bases, and 6 bases had no gene match. CDR3 length equals 13 residues. Looked up from germline, CDR1 is MNHEY and CDR2 is SVGAGI. The CDR3 region has the DNA TGTGCCAGCACCCAAACTAGCGGGGGCGAGCAGTTCTTC. This codes for CASTQTSGGEQFF.